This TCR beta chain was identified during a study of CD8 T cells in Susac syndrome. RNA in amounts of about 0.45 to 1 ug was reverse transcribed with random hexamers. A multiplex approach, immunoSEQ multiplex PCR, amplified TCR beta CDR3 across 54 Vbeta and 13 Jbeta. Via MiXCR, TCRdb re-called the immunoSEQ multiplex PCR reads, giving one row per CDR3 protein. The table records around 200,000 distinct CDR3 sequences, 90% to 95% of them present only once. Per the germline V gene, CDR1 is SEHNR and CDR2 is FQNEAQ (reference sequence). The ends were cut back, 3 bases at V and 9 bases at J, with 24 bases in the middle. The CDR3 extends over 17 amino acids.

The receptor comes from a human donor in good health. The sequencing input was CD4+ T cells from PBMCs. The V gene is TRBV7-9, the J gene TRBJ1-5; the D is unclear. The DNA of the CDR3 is TGTGCCAGCAGCTTCGTGTCGGATCGGGCTAGCAAGCCGCCCCAGCATTTT. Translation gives CASSFVSDRASKPPQHF.